This TCR beta chain was sequenced for a study of blood T cell repertoires in COVID-19 (dated by TCRdb to 2019 to 2021). In the study overall: Samples from collaborators originated in the United States, Italy and Spain and spanned both the acute and convalescent phases of COVID-19. The material from the prospective study consisted of cDNA or gDNA derived from T cells, B-cell-depleted T cells, or PBMCs. Subjects who had been exposed to COVID-19, were actively infected with it, or had recovered from it provided the deeply sampled blood TCRbeta repertoires that made up the dataset. The repertoires were made available in a free public database intended to serve as a resource for research on the immune response to SARS-CoV-2. Samples came from the ongoing ImmuneRACE study (first 160 participants) plus 1,254 subjects from 6 global collaborators. The sample metadata nearly always contained a de-identified subject ID, COVID-19 status, age in years and sex. Where available, HLA class I and class II types were taken from metadata supplied by the sample provider and were not determined by assay-based typing.

As for this clone: Its antigen is unknown. No clone much larger than this one lies a single base away; base qualities are absent.

The germline V gene (reference sequence) yields WNHNN for CDR1 and SYGVQD for CDR2. CDR3 length: 18 amino acids, cysteine to phenylalanine. The read is trimmed to its CDR3 DNA, 54 bases read in frame from base 1. V is pared back by 5 bases and J by 0 bases, with 20 bases lying between the germline termini. TCRbeta CDR3 regions were amplified from genomic DNA by means of the immunoSEQ Assay, a bias-controlled multiplex PCR. The study's own analysis went as follows. The number of nucleated cells in each sample was estimated by amplification of reference gene primers within the assay. To quantify the absolute abundance of each unique TCRbeta CDR3 rearrangement, sequence reads were collapsed and filtered. For each sample, productive Simpson clonality was calculated as the square root of Simpson's diversity index across productive rearrangements. Not all clones reach the TCRdb copy of this immuneACCESS table, which keeps in-frame sequences only. Checked studies attribute under half of the gap to unresolved V genes and leave the rest unexplained. For V, J and clone size, that table is used; D and trimming come from the DNA. Recorded for this sample are more than 300,000 clones; 85% to 95% of them occurred a single time. The ten largest clonotypes hold around 3.9% of the sample.

Results and caveats for the whole study, not just this receptor: How much clinical and demographic metadata was included differed by source and by participant, and the metadata was provided uncurated.

Participants in the prospective study were aged roughly 18 to 89 years, lived in 24 United States geographic areas, and enrolled through a virtual design. Cohort assignment in the prospective study relied on participant-reported clinical history from a screening survey and a study questionnaire. A participant counted as exposed if, within 2 weeks of entering the study, that participant had been in contact with someone who had a PCR-confirmed or clinician-diagnosed COVID-19 case. In the prospective study, mobile phlebotomists collected whole blood, serum and a nasopharyngeal or oropharyngeal swab from each participant. Additional blood draws and questionnaires over an approximately 2-month period could optionally be provided by prospective study participants. Blood samples from the prospective study were shipped frozen or at room temperature prior to DNA extraction.

What was sequenced was PBMCs or T cells enriched from blood (not recorded which). This sequence uses TRBV10-1 and TRBJ2-1, and possibly TRBD2, on 6 matching bases. The sequence was collected from a woman aged 25 to 45 who had been exposed to COVID-19. The bases are TGCGCCAGCAGTACCTCGGGGGAAGCACCCTACTCCTACAATGAGCAGTTCTTC. It encodes CASSTSGEAPYSYNEQFF.